These 22 T cell receptor beta chains share one sample of origin, sequenced in a study of shared clonotypes between healthy human individuals. Naive CD8 cells lacked CD45RO, underwent positive selection for CCR7 and left out terminally differentiated effector memory CD45RA+ cells. Data came from immunoSEQ multiplex PCR; TCRdb stores just in-frame clones and leaves some out. The table shows fewer than 1 million clones, with approximately 96% occurring only once. Sequences were obtained from naive CD8+ T cells sorted from blood. All receptors come from a young man in good health.

V usage is TRBV9 and J usage is TRBJ2-7; 13 nucleotides agree with TRBD2. Germline V gives CDR1 SGDLS, CDR2 YYNGEE. The ends lost 4 bases at V and 6 bases at J; junction bases unmatched: 7. The CDR3 consists of 15 residues. The CDR3 region is CASSPWTSGSSEQYF. Here the CDR3 DNA reads TGTGCCAGCAGCCCCTGGACTAGCGGGAGTAGCGAGCAGTACTTC.

The chain combines TRBV5-4 with TRBJ2-7; the match to TRBD2 covers 7 bases. CDR1 is SGHNT, CDR2 YYREEE, per germline (reference sequence). V shed 4 bases and J 9 bases; nucleotides not matched to a gene: 16. CDR3 length: 15 amino acids. In DNA form, the CDR3 reads TGTGCCAGCAGCCTCGACGGACTAGTTGGGTTAGGGCAGTACTTC. Translated, it gives CASSLDGLVGLGQYF.

The chain carries TRBV11-3 and TRBJ2-7, with D maybe TRBD1 (5 bases). The V and J ends lost 5 bases and 5 bases respectively, with 7 bases between them. The V gene's germline CDR1 is SGHNT and CDR2 YENEEA. The CDR3 spans 11 residues. The CDR3 DNA sequence: TGTGCCAGCAGCCAGGGCAACGAGCAGTACTTC. As protein: CASSQGNEQYF.

The rearrangement joins TRBV29-1 to TRBJ2-5; maybe TRBD2 (5 bases). V dropped 3 bases and J dropped 1 base, with 18 bases sitting between them. CDR1 is SQVTM, CDR2 ANQGSEA, per germline. The CDR3 has 16 residues. This chain's CDR3 is CSVERVISALQETQYF. DNA for the CDR3: TGCAGCGTTGAGAGGGTGATCTCGGCACTCCAAGAGACCCAGTACTTC.

This sequence joins TRBV5-1 and TRBJ2-7; 10 bases map to TRBD2. Germline lookup yields CDR1 SGHRS and CDR2 YFSETQ. The V gene end was trimmed by 4 bases and the J gene end by 2 bases; junction bases not matched to a gene: 12. CDR3 length: 17 residues. The CDR3 here is CASSLRPRTSGTYEQYF. Written as DNA, the CDR3 is TGCGCCAGCAGCCTCCGCCCTAGGACTAGCGGAACCTACGAGCAGTACTTC.

This clone came up once. The J gene is TRBJ2-7, the V gene TRBV29-1, with 7 positions matching TRBD1. The V gene's germline CDR1 is SQVTM and CDR2 ANQGSEA. This CDR3 is 15 amino acids long. J gave up 1 base and V 1 base, and 7 bases lay outside the gene matches. The CDR3 coding sequence is TGCAGCGTTGAAGTCCCGGGACAGTCGTCCTACGAGCAGTACTTC. It encodes CSVEVPGQSSYEQYF.

The chain recombines TRBV15 with TRBJ2-2, with D perhaps given as TRBD1 or TRBD2 (5 bases each). V was shortened by 1 base and J by 0 bases, with 15 bases between the two germline ends. This CDR3 is 18 amino acids long. Germline assignment: CDR1 LNHNV and CDR2 YYDKDF (reference sequence). Here the CDR3 reads CATSRVNMGPANTGELFF. The CDR3, as DNA: TGTGCCACCAGCAGAGTAAATATGGGACCCGCGAACACCGGGGAGCTGTTTTTT.

This chain uses TRBV28 with TRBJ2-5; 14 bases map to TRBD2. This CDR3 is 16 amino acids long. With 6 bases clipped from V and 5 bases from J, the junction kept 8 bases outside the gene matches. Germline values: CDR1 MDHEN, CDR2 SYDVKM. The DNA of the CDR3 is TGTGCCAGCAGGGCCGGGACTAGCGGGAGTTGGGAGACCCAGTACTTC. This gives the protein CASRAGTSGSWETQYF.

This chain uses TRBV28 with TRBJ2-2, with a tentative D call TRBD2 (6 bases). This CDR3 comprises 17 residues. Per germline, CDR1 MDHEN and CDR2 SYDVKM. The V gene lost 3 bases and the J gene lost 0 bases, with 14 bases spanning the gap. Here the CDR3 DNA reads TGTGCCAGCAGTTTCGAAGCGGGCGATGCGAACACCGGGGAGCTGTTTTTT. It translates to CASSFEAGDANTGELFF.

This CDR3 is CASRWTSGESKNQETQYF. The DNA of the CDR3 is TGTGCCAGCAGATGGACTAGCGGAGAATCAAAGAACCAAGAGACCCAGTACTTC. The chain carries TRBV2 and TRBJ2-5; 10 bases fit TRBD2. Germline loops: CDR1 SNHLY, CDR2 FYNNEI. This CDR3 comprises 18 residues. J was trimmed by 0 bases and V by 6 bases; bases with no gene match: 13. Drawing the rest from reference TRBV2 and TRBJ2-5, the complete variable domain is EPEVTQTPSHQVTQMGQEVILRCVPISNHLYFYWYRQILGQKVEFLVSFYNNEISEKSEIFDDQFSVERPDGSNFTLKIRSTKLEDSAMYFCASRWTSGESKNQETQYFGPGTRLLVL.

This sequence joins TRBV19 and TRBJ2-5; D not certain. The CDR3 covers 15 residues. V was shortened by 3 bases and J by 2 bases, with 13 bases between the two germline ends. Germline V gene lookup returns CDR1 LNHDA and CDR2 SQIVND (reference sequence). CDR3 sequence reads: CASSIWSGGQETQYF. The CDR3 region has the DNA TGTGCCAGTAGTATTTGGTCAGGCGGACAAGAGACCCAGTACTTC.

The chain employs TRBV9 and TRBJ2-1, with D unclear. Per the germline V gene, CDR1 is SGDLS and CDR2 is YYNGEE. V lost 0 bases, J lost 1 base, and 14 bases lay in between. The CDR3 totals 17 residues. CDR3 coding DNA: TGTGCCAGCAGCGTAGCTGAAGGGTTGGCGTCCTACAATGAGCAGTTCTTC. This sequence encodes CASSVAEGLASYNEQFF. The whole variable domain, filled in from reference TRBV9 and TRBJ2-1, reads DSGVTQTPKHLITATGQRVTLRCSPRSGDLSVYWYQQSLDQGLQFLIQYYNGEERAKGNILERFSAQQFPDLHSELNLSSLELGDSALYFCASSVAEGLASYNEQFFGPGTRLTVL.

This sequence joins TRBV19 and TRBJ2-7; D might be TRBD1 (7 bases). With 5 bases removed from V and 9 bases from J, the gap between germline ends came to 26 bases. Per germline, CDR1 LNHDA and CDR2 SQIVND (reference sequence). The CDR3 spans 16 residues. The CDR3 sequence is CASSLGRRDSLEAQYF. The CDR3 DNA reads TGTGCCAGTAGTCTCGGTAGGAGGGACAGTCTAGAGGCGCAGTACTTC.

V and J are TRBV18 and TRBJ2-7; D ambiguous. Trimming removed 0 bases from V and 7 bases from J, with 13 bases in between. Germline assignment: CDR1 KGHSH and CDR2 LQKENI. The CDR3 runs to 14 residues. CDR3 in amino acids: CASSPPIVRQEQYF. CDR3 coding DNA: TGTGCCAGCTCACCACCGATCGTAAGGCAAGAGCAGTACTTC.

This sequence joins TRBV11-2 and TRBJ2-7, with unresolved D. V gave up 1 base and J gave up 3 bases, with 10 bases separating them. Looked up from germline, CDR1 is SGHAT and CDR2 is FQNNGV. The CDR3 extends over 14 amino acids. The DNA of the CDR3 is TGTGCCAGCAGCTTAGGTGGCACGCTCTACGAGCAGTACTTC. Its protein product is CASSLGGTLYEQYF.

The chain links TRBV7-7 to TRBJ2-5; the D gene is possibly TRBD1 (6 bases). V was cut by 5 bases and J by 1 base, with 11 bases left in between. The CDR3 is 14 amino acids. Germline CDR1 is SSHAT and CDR2 is FNYEAQ (reference sequence). In DNA, the CDR3 is TGTGCCAGCAGCATGGACAGATTCCAAGAGACCCAGTACTTC. It encodes CASSMDRFQETQYF.

CDR3 DNA: TGTGCCAGCAGTGAATTTGGGTACGAGCAGTACTTC. It yields the protein CASSEFGYEQYF. The V and J genes are TRBV2 and TRBJ2-7, with D uncertain. Germline CDR1 SNHLY, CDR2 FYNNEI. V was clipped by 2 bases and J by 4 bases, with 6 bases between them. This CDR3 has 12 residues.

The chain recombines TRBV28 with TRBJ2-3, with 11 bases lining up with TRBD2. Germline assignment: CDR1 MDHEN and CDR2 SYDVKM. V dropped 3 bases and J dropped 0; count of bases not matched to a gene: 5. CDR3 size: 17 residues. This CDR3 reads CASSFKGLAVSTDTQYF. The CDR3 bases are TGTGCCAGCAGTTTCAAGGGACTAGCGGTCAGCACAGATACGCAGTATTTT. The complete variable domain, with remaining parts taken from reference TRBV28 and TRBJ2-3, reads DVKVTQSSRYLVKRTGEKVFLECVQDMDHENMFWYRQDPGLGLRLIYFSYDVKMKEKGDIPEGYSVSREKKERFSLILESASTNQTSMYLCASSFKGLAVSTDTQYFGPGTRLTVL.

V is TRBV5-6 and J is TRBJ2-7, with TRBD2 identical over 7 bases. Trimming at V came to 0 bases and at J to 1 base, leaving 7 bases not matched to a gene. Germline V lookup: CDR1 SGHDT, CDR2 YYEEEE. The CDR3 has 16 amino acids. Written as DNA, the CDR3 is TGTGCCAGCAGCTTGGGCTGGGGGGGTGGTTCCTACGAGCAGTACTTC. It yields the protein CASSLGWGGGSYEQYF.

J is TRBJ2-7 and V is TRBV14, with D unclear. Germline CDR1 is SGHDN and CDR2 is FVKESK. Deletions cut 0 bases from V and 3 bases from J, with 12 bases between. This CDR3 is built from 15 residues. The chain's CDR3 is CASSQETSFFYEQYF. For the CDR3, the DNA is TGTGCCAGCAGCCAAGAAACCAGTTTTTTCTACGAGCAGTACTTC.

Concerning this clone: Other nucleotide sequences from this sample produce the same CDR3. The CDR3 sequence: CASSFSGNEQFF. The CDR3 DNA reads TGTGCCAGCAGTTTCTCAGGGAACGAGCAGTTCTTC. V and J are TRBV27 and TRBJ2-1; TRBD1 might be the D (5 bases). The germline gives CDR1 MNHEY, CDR2 SMNVEV (reference sequence). Trimming took 3 bases from V and 10 from J, leaving 10 bases between them. This CDR3 has 12 amino acids.

This clone appeared a single time. The rearrangement joins TRBV2 to TRBJ1-1, with D maybe TRBD1 (6 bases). In germline, CDR1 is SNHLY, CDR2 FYNNEI. V lost 5 bases to trimming and J lost 0 bases, with 28 bases between them. The CDR3 is 20 amino acids. The CDR3 sequence: CASSKNTPRTARLLNTEAFF. CDR3 nucleotide sequence: TGTGCCAGCAGTAAAAACACCCCCCGGACAGCACGACTATTGAACACTGAAGCTTTCTTT.